This T cell receptor (beta chain) was obtained from a study of shared clonotypes between healthy human individuals. V lost 1 base, J lost 6 bases, and 16 bases lay in between. Germline V CDR1 and CDR2: SEHNR, FQNEAQ (reference sequence). This CDR3 has 15 amino acids. Some clones are missing from TCRdb's copy, which holds only in-frame ones; the method was immunoSEQ multiplex PCR. Of 450,000 to 650,000 clones listed, around 76% are singletons. The clonotype comes from a woman in her 40s in good health. Some clones in this sample may be carry-over from other donors' samples. Sequencing used PBMCs. The rearrangement joins TRBV7-9 to TRBJ2-7; D uncertain. The CDR3 bases are TGTGCCAGCAGCTTAGGCGCAGGAAGAGTACCCGAGCAGTACTTC. Translation: CASSLGAGRVPEQYF. The full variable domain, completed using reference TRBV7-9 and TRBJ2-7, is DTGVSQNPRHKITKRGQNVTFRCDPISEHNRLYWYRQTLGQGPEFLTYFQNEAQLEKSRLLSDRFSAERPKGSFSTLEIQRTEQGDSAMYLCASSLGAGRVPEQYFGPGTRLTVT.